A single sample gave rise to the 8 T cell receptor beta chains below, sequenced in a study of cytomegalovirus exposure and HLA in healthy donors. PCR used 60 Vbeta primers and 13 Jbeta primers. Profiled with immunoSEQ multiplex PCR; TCRdb holds only in-frame clones, not every one. The sample yields about 230,000 clones, around 80% seen once. The sequenced sample consisted of PBMCs. These receptors were obtained from a woman aged 40 to 50 in good health and CMV-seronegative.

CDR3 in DNA: TGTGCCTGGACGCGGCGAGGGTCCTACGAGCAGTACTTC. Amino acids: CAWTRRGSYEQYF. This chain joins TRBV30 and TRBJ2-7; TRBD2 might be the D (5 bases). Trimming pared 4 bases from V and 1 base from J, leaving 11 bases between. This CDR3 is built from 13 residues. Germline CDR1 and CDR2: GTSNPN and SVGIG (reference sequence).

The rearrangement joins TRBV9 to TRBJ2-7, with 9 bases that match TRBD1. V shed 6 bases, J shed 2 bases, and the junction held 6 bases outside the gene matches. CDR3 length equals 14 residues. Germline-derived CDR1 and CDR2 are SGDLS and YYNGEE. The CDR3 DNA reads as TGTGCCAGCACCCTGGGACAGGGCCCCTACGAGCAGTACTTC. Its protein product is CASTLGQGPYEQYF.

The chain's CDR3 is CASSQGQGAIKAGETQYF. Here the CDR3 DNA reads TGCGCCAGCAGCCAGGGACAGGGGGCGATCAAGGCGGGAGAGACCCAGTACTTC. The chain carries TRBV5-1 and TRBJ2-5, with 12 nucleotides matching TRBD1. The CDR3 consists of 18 residues. Germline V gives CDR1 SGHRS, CDR2 YFSETQ. After removal of 4 bases from V and 4 bases from J, the junction contained 14 bases not matched to a gene.

The chain couples TRBV30 to TRBJ1-3; 7 bases are a match to TRBD1. The CDR3 sequence is 14 residues long. Germline V gives CDR1 GTSNPN, CDR2 SVGIG (reference sequence). Germline trimming cut 0 bases from V and 4 bases from J; bases unmatched to any gene: 3. CDR3 sequence reads: CAWSVTGVGNTIYF. As DNA, the CDR3 is TGTGCCTGGAGTGTAACAGGGGTGGGAAACACCATATATTTT.

The chain has TRBV7-9 and TRBJ2-1; 7 bases line up with TRBD2. V trimming: 2 bases; J trimming: 2 bases; junction bases outside the gene matches: 3. The CDR3 has 15 amino acids. Germline CDR1 and CDR2: SEHNR and FQNEAQ (reference sequence). The CDR3 region has the DNA TGTGCCAGCAGCTTAAGCGGGGAGACCTACAATGAGCAGTTCTTC. Residues: CASSLSGETYNEQFF.

This chain joins TRBV27 and TRBJ2-1; 8 bases agree with TRBD2. This CDR3 contains 15 residues. V gave up 10 bases and J gave up 9 bases; unmatched junction bases: 17. Germline CDR1 MNHEY, CDR2 SMNVEV (reference sequence). CDR3 bases: TGTGCCACCAGCAGGTATCCCGGGGGGGCCTTTGAGCAGTTCTTC. This gives the protein CATSRYPGGAFEQFF.

A word on this clone: The identical CDR3 is also encoded by other nucleotide sequences in the sample. This chain links TRBV6-5 with TRBJ2-7; TRBD1 is a possible D gene (5 bases). This CDR3 has 14 residues. V was trimmed by 2 bases and J by 2 bases, leaving 10 bases between them. Germline lookup yields CDR1 MNHEY and CDR2 SVGAGI. CDR3 amino acids: CASSYRGLTYEQYF. In nucleotides, the CDR3 is TGTGCCAGCAGTTACAGGGGATTGACCTACGAGCAGTACTTC.

The chain uses TRBV2 and TRBJ1-1; D gene unclear. Trimming stripped 4 bases from V and 8 bases from J, with 8 bases between. Germline V gene sequence: CDR1 SNHLY, CDR2 FYNNEI. This CDR3 spans 11 amino acids. The CDR3 coding sequence is TGTGCCAGCAGTGCGGGAGGGGAAGCTTTCTTT. Its translation: CASSAGGEAFF.